The clone carrying this T cell receptor beta chain was seen a handful of times. One end of the junction is discordant with germline, which a read error may explain. These data belong to a study of T-cell reconstitution after alpha-beta-depleted transplantation in children. Per germline, CDR1 MDHEN and CDR2 SYDVKM. The CDR3 runs 12 residues. Unique molecular identifiers were used in preparing the TCRbeta library. TCRdb itself ran the PCR reads through MiXCR, one entry per CDR3 protein. This table holds over 550,000 distinct CDR3 sequences, about 11% found once. The receptor comes from a human donor who donated a stem cell graft to a child with acute myeloid leukemia. Sample: PBMCs from the stem cell graft donor, taken from the stem cell graft. This chain uses TRBV28 with TRBJ2-7, with 12 bases identical to TRBD1. The CDR3, as DNA: TGTGCCAGCAGTCGACCACGGGACAGGGGGCAGTTC. Translation: CASSRPRDRGQF.